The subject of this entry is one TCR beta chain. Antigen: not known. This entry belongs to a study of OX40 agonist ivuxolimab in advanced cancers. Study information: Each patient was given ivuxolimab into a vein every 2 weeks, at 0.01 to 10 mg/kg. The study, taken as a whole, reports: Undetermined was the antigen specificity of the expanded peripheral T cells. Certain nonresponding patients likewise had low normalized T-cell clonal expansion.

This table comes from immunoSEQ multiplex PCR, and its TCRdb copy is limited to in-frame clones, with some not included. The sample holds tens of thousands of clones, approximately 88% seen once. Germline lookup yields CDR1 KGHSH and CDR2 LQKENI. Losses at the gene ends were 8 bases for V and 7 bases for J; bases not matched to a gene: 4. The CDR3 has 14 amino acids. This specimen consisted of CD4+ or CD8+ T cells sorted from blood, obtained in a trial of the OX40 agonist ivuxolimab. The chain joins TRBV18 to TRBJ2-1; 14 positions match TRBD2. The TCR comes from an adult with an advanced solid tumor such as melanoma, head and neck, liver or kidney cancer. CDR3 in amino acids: CASIGTSGRNEQFF. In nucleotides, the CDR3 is TGTGCCAGCATCGGGACTAGCGGGAGAAATGAGCAGTTCTTC.